This section outlines one T cell receptor (beta chain) sequence together with its context. Its antigen is unknown. 60 Vbeta and 13 Jbeta primers were used in PCR. Sequenced by immunoSEQ multiplex PCR; TCRdb stores in-frame clones only, minus some. This sample has about 120,000 clones, with 60% to 80% found just once. This entry comes from a study of cytomegalovirus exposure and HLA in healthy donors. The overall study: Approximately 180 million T cells yielded approximately 100 million unique TCR beta sequences, as an earlier analysis found. Around four fifths of 350 to 400 genotyped donors fell in the Caucasian-associated ancestry cluster.

Overall study results and limits: Earlier analysis looked at TCR beta V segments, and most were productive about 90% or about 30% of the time.

Trimming left V 4 bases short and J 3 bases short, with 15 bases between. The CDR3 consists of 15 residues. Germline V gives CDR1 LGHNA, CDR2 YNFKEQ. The clonotype originates from a man aged 30 to 45 in good health and CMV-seronegative. This sequence joins TRBV4-2 and TRBJ1-2; D perhaps matches TRBD1 (5 bases). The sequenced material came from PBMCs. For the CDR3, the DNA is TGTGCCAGCAGCCGCCTTGCAAGGGGCGACTATGGCTACACCTTC. This sequence encodes CASSRLARGDYGYTF.